This T cell receptor (beta chain) emerged from a study of OX40 agonist ivuxolimab in advanced cancers. Study information: At 82.7% male, the cohort had a mean age of about 60 years, ranging from 23 to 79. People who had prior anti-PD-1, anti-PD-L1 or anti-CTLA-4 therapy could take part, and less than 50% had some.

Produced via immunoSEQ multiplex PCR; TCRdb's table is partial and in-frame only. Of 50,000 or so clones listed, over 80% are singletons. The CDR3 consists of 14 residues. Germline lookup yields CDR1 SQVTM and CDR2 ANQGSEA. J gave up 3 bases and V 3 bases, and 8 bases lay outside the gene matches. The chain joins TRBV29-1 to TRBJ2-7; TRBD2 aligns across 7 bases. The receptor's source is an adult with an advanced solid tumor such as melanoma, head and neck, liver or kidney cancer. Here the sequenced sample was CD4+ or CD8+ T cells sorted from blood, taken in a trial of the OX40 agonist ivuxolimab. The CDR3 nucleotides are TGCAGCGTTGAGAAGCGGGACGGTGGCTACGAGCAGTACTTC. Translating gives CSVEKRDGGYEQYF.